The 22 T cell receptor beta chains below were found in one sample sequenced in a study of cytomegalovirus exposure and HLA in healthy donors. The PCR used 60 Vbeta and 13 Jbeta primers. Some clones are missing from TCRdb's copy, which holds only in-frame ones; the method was immunoSEQ multiplex PCR. The sample holds 95,000 to 130,000 clones, roughly four fifths seen once. Sequenced sample: PBMCs. These receptors were collected from a woman aged 18-29 years in good health and CMV-seronegative.

The V and J genes are TRBV30 and TRBJ1-1, with no clear D. CDR1 and CDR2 from the germline V gene are GTSNPN and SVGIG (reference sequence). The CDR3 is made up of 13 amino acids. Trimming removed 3 bases from V and 4 bases from J, with 12 bases in between. The CDR3 loop reads CAWSLKPGTEAFF. Written as DNA, the CDR3 is TGTGCCTGGAGCCTAAAACCAGGCACTGAAGCTTTCTTT.

The genes are TRBV4-1 and TRBJ2-7, with D possibly matching TRBD2 (6 bases). V dropped 1 base and J dropped 2 bases, with 12 bases sitting between them. CDR1 is MGHRA and CDR2 is YSYEKL in the germline V gene. The CDR3 covers 15 residues. The CDR3 DNA follows: TGCGCCAGCAGCCAAGCCGGGGACTGGACCTACGAGCAGTACTTC. Translated, it gives CASSQAGDWTYEQYF.

This clone was seen more than once but under ten times. This chain uses TRBV6-1 with TRBJ2-5, with TRBD2 identical over 12 bases. The length of the CDR3 is 16 residues. Losses at the gene ends were 1 base for V and 5 bases for J; bases not matched to a gene: 5. CDR1 MNHNS and CDR2 SASEGT come from the germline V gene. DNA of the CDR3: TGTGCCAGCAGTGAAGTGATAACTAGCGGGGGGGAGACCCAGTACTTC. Protein: CASSEVITSGGETQYF.

The J gene is TRBJ1-2, the V gene TRBV6-5; D perhaps matches TRBD1 (5 bases). CDR3 length: 14 residues. V was clipped by 2 bases and J by 7 bases, with 14 bases between them. Germline loops: CDR1 MNHEY, CDR2 SVGAGI. For the CDR3, the DNA is TGTGCCAGCAGTTACACCAGCAAAGGGGTTGGCTACACCTTC. It translates to CASSYTSKGVGYTF.

In regard to this clone: Other nucleotide sequences from this sample produce the same CDR3. The genes are TRBV30 and TRBJ1-1; D uncertain. Trimming stripped 0 bases from V and 0 bases from J, with 5 bases between. Per germline, CDR1 GTSNPN and CDR2 SVGIG (reference sequence). CDR3 size: 13 residues. The CDR3 here is CAWSVSMNTEAFF. Here the CDR3 DNA reads TGTGCCTGGAGTGTCAGTATGAACACTGAAGCTTTCTTT.

The CDR3 loop is CASSLSLSDTQYF. The CDR3 nucleotides read TGTGCCAGCAGCTTATCCCTTTCCGATACGCAGTATTTT. J is TRBJ2-3 and V is TRBV5-4; no firm D call. Trimming shortened V by 2 bases and J by 6 bases, and 10 bases separated the two germline ends. The germline V gene encodes CDR1 SGHNT and CDR2 YYREEE (reference sequence). The CDR3 is 13 residues long.

As for this clone: Distinct nucleotide sequences in the sample also encode this CDR3. The V call is TRBV5-1, the J call TRBJ2-7, with a tentative D call TRBD2 (6 bases). The CDR3 extends over 13 amino acids. The V end was cut by 0 bases, the J end by 6 bases, with 10 bases between. Germline assignment: CDR1 SGHRS and CDR2 YFSETQ. This chain's CDR3 is CASSLAGGAEQYF. CDR3 nucleotide sequence: TGCGCCAGCAGCTTGGCCGGGGGTGCCGAGCAGTACTTC.

Comment on this clone: A junction end diverges from the germline sequence, so it may reflect a read error. This chain connects TRBV7-7 to TRBJ2-2; unclear D gene. This CDR3 is 12 amino acids long. Germline values: CDR1 SSHAT, CDR2 FNYEAQ (reference sequence). CDR3 bases: TGTGCTAGCAGCATCTTAGCCGGGGAGCTGTTTTTT. It encodes CASSILAGELFF.

The V and J genes are TRBV25-1 and TRBJ1-1, with 7 bases aligning to TRBD1. The CDR3 spans 15 residues. Unmatched junction bases numbered 15, after V lost 8 bases and J lost 6 bases. The V gene's germline CDR1 is MGHDK and CDR2 SYGVNS. The CDR3 spells CASGILQGSGAEAFF. The CDR3 nucleotides read TGTGCCAGCGGCATCTTACAGGGGAGTGGGGCTGAAGCTTTCTTT.

The chain combines TRBV5-1 with TRBJ2-3; TRBD2 might be the D (6 bases). The CDR3 has 14 amino acids. The V end was cut by 4 bases, the J end by 4 bases, with 13 bases between. Looked up from germline, CDR1 is SGHRS and CDR2 is YFSETQ. Here the CDR3 DNA reads TGCGCCAGCAGCGACGCGGGGAGAGCAGATACGCAGTATTTT. Amino acids: CASSDAGRADTQYF.

V and J are TRBV29-1 and TRBJ1-2; weak D call: TRBD1 (5 bases). This CDR3 comprises 13 residues. V lost 4 bases, J lost 5 bases, and 14 bases lay in between. Germline CDR1 reads SQVTM; CDR2 reads ANQGSEA. The CDR3 nucleotides are TGCAGCGTTGCCGGGGGGATGGGGTATGGCTACACCTTC. This codes for CSVAGGMGYGYTF.

The chain combines TRBV4-1 with TRBJ2-6; D not resolved. Looked up from germline, CDR1 is MGHRA and CDR2 is YSYEKL. V was shortened by 4 bases and J by 0 bases, with 7 bases between the two germline ends. This CDR3 has 15 amino acids. The chain's CDR3 is CASSPRVSGANVLTF. In DNA form, the CDR3 reads TGCGCCAGCAGCCCACGGGTCTCTGGGGCCAACGTCCTGACTTTC.

The chain employs TRBV7-8 and TRBJ1-1, with 8 nucleotides matching TRBD1. The CDR3 spans 16 residues. Germline CDR1 SGHVS, CDR2 FQNEAQ. J gave up 5 bases and V 1 base, and 9 bases lay outside the gene matches. The CDR3 DNA is TGTGCCAGCAGCTTAGGCACAGGGGGGCTAGGGACTGAAGCTTTCTTT. Its translation: CASSLGTGGLGTEAFF.

V is TRBV30 and J is TRBJ1-6, with 7 bases aligning to TRBD1. Unmatched junction bases numbered 12, after V lost 3 bases and J lost 10 bases. The CDR3 is 15 residues long. CDR1 and CDR2 (germline): GTSNPN, SVGIG (reference sequence). CDR3 in DNA: TGTGCCTGGAGCGCGAGACAGGGTGGGGAGTCACCCCTCCACTTT. This encodes CAWSARQGGESPLHF.

A single count supports this clone. This chain joins TRBV4-1 and TRBJ1-2, with TRBD1 matching over 8 bases. CDR3 length: 15 residues. Germline lookup yields CDR1 MGHRA and CDR2 YSYEKL. The junction had 4 bases not matched to a gene; V was cut back by 1 base and J by 3 bases. CDR3 loop: CASSQGTGLDYGYTF. In DNA form, the CDR3 reads TGCGCCAGCAGCCAAGGGACAGGGCTTGACTATGGCTACACCTTC.

The V and J genes are TRBV5-1 and TRBJ2-3, with D hard to call. Germline V lookup: CDR1 SGHRS, CDR2 YFSETQ. The CDR3 sequence is 13 residues long. V dropped 1 base and J dropped 5 bases, with 8 bases sitting between them. The CDR3 coding sequence is TGCGCCAGCAGCTTGTTCGCAGGAGATACGCAGTATTTT. Amino acids: CASSLFAGDTQYF.

The sample holds one count of this clone. The genes are TRBV6-1 and TRBJ1-2; D possibly corresponds to TRBD1 (5 bases). V was pared by 0 bases and J by 0 bases, with 11 bases between. This CDR3 has 16 amino acids. The V gene's germline CDR1 is MNHNS and CDR2 SASEGT. The CDR3, as DNA: TGTGCCAGCAGTGAAGCTTGGGGCGCTCCTAACTATGGCTACACCTTC. This codes for CASSEAWGAPNYGYTF.

The chain combines TRBV2 with TRBJ2-5, with 8 bases fitting TRBD2. Trimming removed 6 bases from V and 6 bases from J; junction bases left unmatched: 9. Looked up from germline, CDR1 is SNHLY and CDR2 is FYNNEI. The CDR3 length is 14 residues. In nucleotides, the CDR3 is TGTGCCAGCAGGGAACGGGGGACTAGTCAGACCCAGTACTTC. It encodes CASRERGTSQTQYF.

This chain connects TRBV9 to TRBJ1-2, with TRBD1 as a possible D gene (5 bases). V was pared by 4 bases and J by 8 bases, with 18 bases between. Germline V gene data show CDR1 as SGDLS and CDR2 as YYNGEE. The CDR3 loop spans 14 amino acids. The CDR3 reads CASSTHRTMGGYTF. As DNA, the CDR3 is TGTGCCAGCAGCACCCACAGGACTATGGGAGGCTACACCTTC.

The V and J genes are TRBV7-3 and TRBJ2-2, with D tentatively TRBD1 (6 bases). Per germline, CDR1 SGHTA and CDR2 FQGTGA. Trimming removed 5 bases at V and 6 bases at J, with 13 bases between. The CDR3 is 14 amino acids. In DNA form, the CDR3 reads TGTGCCAGCAGCCAATCACAGGGCCCCGGGGAGCTGTTTTTT. This gives the protein CASSQSQGPGELFF.

This clone was seen more than once but under ten times. The same CDR3 arises from other DNA sequences in this sample as well. V is TRBV5-1 and J is TRBJ1-1; a weak D match, TRBD1 (6 bases). V lost 0 bases, J lost 5 bases, and 11 bases lay in between. CDR3 size: 14 residues. CDR1 and CDR2 (germline): SGHRS, YFSETQ. The CDR3 reads CASSLEQGRTEAFF. The CDR3 region has the DNA TGCGCCAGCAGCTTGGAACAGGGAAGGACTGAAGCTTTCTTT.

The V gene is TRBV6-4, the J gene TRBJ1-2; D may be TRBD1 (6 bases). Looked up from germline, CDR1 is MRHNA and CDR2 is SNTAGT. The V end lost 0 bases, the J end lost 2 bases, and 7 bases lay between the germline ends. This CDR3 is 14 amino acids long. This CDR3 reads CASSDSGANYGYTF. The CDR3, as DNA: TGTGCCAGCAGTGACTCGGGGGCGAACTATGGCTACACCTTC.